This entry lists 18 T cell receptor beta chains sequenced from one sample in a study of cytomegalovirus exposure and HLA in healthy donors. The method was immunoSEQ multiplex PCR; TCRdb's version includes in-frame clones alone and lacks a portion of them. The sample includes about 120,000 clones, over 65% of them seen just once. Sequencing input: PBMCs. All receptors derive from a woman aged 25 to 39 in good health and CMV-seronegative.

The rearrangement joins TRBV7-6 to TRBJ1-5; D might be TRBD1 (6 bases). Per germline, CDR1 SGHVS and CDR2 FNYEAQ. Trimming shortened V by 1 base and J by 5 bases, and 12 bases separated the two germline ends. This CDR3 is 15 amino acids long. CDR3 sequence (DNA): TGTGCCAGCAGCTTAGGGCCAGGGGCCCATCAGCCCCAGCATTTT. It yields the protein CASSLGPGAHQPQHF. Combining the CDR3 with reference TRBV7-6 and TRBJ1-5 gives the whole variable domain GAGVSQSPRYKVTKRGQDVALRCDPISGHVSLYWYRQALGQGPEFLTYFNYEAQQDKSGLPNDRFSAERPEGSISTLTIQRTEQRDSAMYRCASSLGPGAHQPQHFGDGTRLSIL.

The chain joins TRBV11-2 to TRBJ2-1; TRBD2 matches 7 bases. This CDR3 has 15 residues. After removal of 5 bases from V and 6 bases from J, the junction contained 10 bases not matched to a gene. CDR1 and CDR2 (germline): SGHAT, FQNNGV. The CDR3 here is CASSPLAADTNEQFF. The CDR3 nucleotides read TGTGCCAGCAGCCCCCTAGCGGCCGATACCAATGAGCAGTTCTTC.

The J gene is TRBJ1-1, the V gene TRBV4-2, with a possible D match to TRBD1 (6 bases). There are 15 residues in the CDR3. The V end lost 0 bases, the J end lost 3 bases, and 11 bases lay between the germline ends. Germline V gene lookup returns CDR1 LGHNA and CDR2 YNFKEQ. CDR3 DNA sequence: TGTGCCAGCAGCCAAGATCCGGCAGGGGACACTGAAGCTTTCTTT. Protein product: CASSQDPAGDTEAFF.

The CDR3, as DNA: TGTGCCAGCAGCCTTGAGGGGGTTGGGGAGCAGTACTTC. Encoded protein: CASSLEGVGEQYF. V usage is TRBV7-2 and J usage is TRBJ2-7, with a possible D match to TRBD1 (6 bases). The CDR3 spans 13 residues. The V and J ends lost 5 bases and 7 bases respectively, with 15 bases between them. The germline V gene encodes CDR1 SGHTA and CDR2 FQGNSA. Variable domain in full (rest from reference TRBV7-2 and TRBJ2-7): GAGVSQSPSNKVTEKGKDVELRCDPISGHTALYWYRQSLGQGLEFLIYFQGNSAPDKSGLPSDRFSAERTGGSVSTLTIQRTQQEDSAVYLCASSLEGVGEQYFGPGTRLTVT.

Worth noting for this clone: At the DNA level, this CDR3 is encoded by other sequences in the same sample as well. This chain joins TRBV5-4 and TRBJ2-1, with 8 bases matching TRBD2. Per germline, CDR1 SGHNT and CDR2 YYREEE (reference sequence). This CDR3 spans 15 amino acids. V dropped 0 bases and J dropped 3; count of bases not matched to a gene: 2. DNA of the CDR3: TGTGCCAGCAGCTTGGGACGGGGGGGCTACAATGAGCAGTTCTTC. Its translation: CASSLGRGGYNEQFF.

V is TRBV6-6 and J is TRBJ1-2; 9 positions match TRBD1. V was pared by 8 bases and J by 0 bases, with 4 bases of the junction left unmatched. The CDR3 covers 14 residues. Germline-derived CDR1 and CDR2 are MNHNY and SVGAGI (reference sequence). DNA for the CDR3: TGTGCCAGCCGACAGGGGGGCTCTAACTATGGCTACACCTTC. Translation gives CASRQGGSNYGYTF.

The gene calls are TRBV11-2 and TRBJ2-5, with no clear D. The CDR3 is 13 residues long. In germline, CDR1 is SGHAT, CDR2 FQNNGV. The V end was cut by 3 bases, the J end by 2 bases, with 7 bases between. The CDR3 bases are TGTGCCAGCAGCTTCGGAGTGCAAGAGACCCAGTACTTC. Its translation is CASSFGVQETQYF.

This clone showed up just a few times. This chain uses TRBV2 with TRBJ2-5; tentatively, D is TRBD2 (5 bases). V gave up 9 bases and J gave up 5 bases, with 7 bases separating them. The CDR3 consists of 10 residues. Germline CDR1 is SNHLY and CDR2 is FYNNEI. The CDR3 region has the DNA TGTGCCAGTGGGGAGGAGACCCAGTACTTC. It is translated as CASGEETQYF.

The J gene is TRBJ1-1, the V gene TRBV5-6; TRBD1 matches at 9 bases. CDR1 and CDR2 from the germline V gene are SGHDT and YYEEEE. This CDR3 is built from 17 residues. Losses at the gene ends were 2 bases for V and 5 bases for J; bases not matched to a gene: 13. CDR3 nucleotide sequence: TGTGCCAGCAGCTTACTGGGACAGGGAGTCGAGTGGACTGAAGCTTTCTTT. Translating it yields CASSLLGQGVEWTEAFF.

This chain uses TRBV10-3 with TRBJ1-3; D remains unclear. Germline loops: CDR1 ENHRY, CDR2 SYGVKD. Between the trimmed V and J ends, which lost 8 bases and 5 bases, there was a span of 22 bases. The CDR3 sequence is 16 residues long. The CDR3 DNA follows: TGTGCCATCCTATCTCCGGGAGGGAAGGCGAGAAACACCATATATTTT. Amino acid sequence: CAILSPGGKARNTIYF.

The chain carries TRBV6-4 and TRBJ1-5; TRBD1 agrees at 12 bases. The CDR3 runs to 20 residues. The germline gives CDR1 MRHNA, CDR2 SNTAGT. V gave up 7 bases and J gave up 0 bases; unmatched junction bases: 16. The CDR3 reads CASITPGTGGEYYSNQPQHF. The CDR3 nucleotides are TGTGCCAGCATCACCCCCGGGACAGGGGGCGAGTATTATAGCAATCAGCCCCAGCATTTT.

J is TRBJ1-1 and V is TRBV9; D is perhaps TRBD1 (5 bases). Germline assignment: CDR1 SGDLS and CDR2 YYNGEE. The CDR3 consists of 14 residues. Between the trimmed V and J ends, which lost 0 bases and 0 bases, there was a span of 6 bases. CDR3 residues: CASSVGQMNTEAFF. In DNA form, the CDR3 reads TGTGCCAGCAGCGTAGGACAGATGAACACTGAAGCTTTCTTT.

This clone was recorded only once. V and J are TRBV19 and TRBJ2-5; D may be TRBD2 (7 bases). There are 15 residues in the CDR3. Germline V gene sequence: CDR1 LNHDA, CDR2 SQIVND (reference sequence). V was cut by 3 bases and J by 3 bases, with 14 bases left in between. CDR3 DNA sequence: TGTGCCAGTAGTATCGGACGGGGGGACAAAGAGACCCAGTACTTC. Its protein product is CASSIGRGDKETQYF.

The chain has TRBV5-6 and TRBJ1-1; 8 nucleotides agree with TRBD1. This CDR3 contains 14 residues. V lost 4 bases, J lost 1 base, and 3 bases stayed unmatched. Germline CDR1 reads SGHDT; CDR2 reads YYEEEE. CDR3 in DNA: TGTGCCAGCAGCAGCACAGGGGGGAACACTGAAGCTTTCTTT. Translation: CASSSTGGNTEAFF.

The chain couples TRBV5-5 to TRBJ2-7; D remains ambiguous. CDR1 SGHKS and CDR2 YYEKEE come from the germline V gene (reference sequence). The CDR3 loop spans 13 amino acids. Between the trimmed V and J ends, which lost 4 bases and 0 bases, there was a span of 8 bases. CDR3 sequence: CASSPLSSYEQYF. The CDR3 DNA follows: TGTGCCAGCAGCCCCCTAAGCTCCTACGAGCAGTACTTC.

This rearrangement joins TRBV5-1 to TRBJ2-7, with 7 bases lining up with TRBD1. The CDR3 covers 12 residues. V was pared by 2 bases and J by 5 bases, with 1 base of the junction left unmatched. Germline V gene lookup returns CDR1 SGHRS and CDR2 YFSETQ. CDR3 coding DNA: TGCGCCAGCAGCTTCGACAGGGACGAGCAGTACTTC. This codes for CASSFDRDEQYF.

The genes are TRBV7-2 and TRBJ2-1, with TRBD1 identical over 10 bases. The length of the CDR3 is 15 residues. V shed 6 bases, J shed 8 bases, and the junction held 10 bases outside the gene matches. Germline lookup yields CDR1 SGHTA and CDR2 FQGNSA. The CDR3 spells CASSRDRGQIDEQFF. CDR3 nucleotides: TGTGCCAGCAGTCGCGACAGGGGGCAAATCGATGAGCAGTTCTTC.

The chain employs TRBV6-5 and TRBJ1-2; the D gene is possibly TRBD1 (6 bases). V shed 2 bases and J shed 1 base, with 8 bases lying between them. The CDR3 runs 14 residues. Per germline, CDR1 MNHEY and CDR2 SVGAGI. The CDR3 loop is CASSYGGYNYGYTF. CDR3 DNA: TGTGCCAGCAGTTACGGGGGCTATAACTATGGCTACACCTTC.